Presented here are 16 T cell receptor beta chains from one specimen sequenced in a study of T cells in Graves' hyperthyroidism and ophthalmopathy. From RNA transcripts, TCR beta CDR3 regions were amplified. In the first-round RT-PCR of the TCR CDR3, the HTBI primer set was used. MiXCR was run by TCRdb on the multiplex PCR reads, yielding one entry per CDR3 protein. The table has roughly 500,000 distinct CDR3 sequences, 16% seen once. The sequenced sample consisted of blood. These receptors all stem from a woman aged 25 to 39 with Graves' ophthalmopathy.

This chain links TRBV11-1 with TRBJ2-5, with D possibly called TRBD1 or TRBD2 (6 bases each). The ends were cut back, 5 bases at V and 7 bases at J, with 14 bases in the middle. Germline loops: CDR1 SGHAT, CDR2 FQDESV (reference sequence). The CDR3 extends over 13 amino acids. This chain's CDR3 is CASSIAGGGTQYF. DNA of the CDR3: TGTGCCAGCAGCATTGCTGGAGGGGGGACCCAGTACTTC.

The chain links TRBV28 to TRBJ2-3; D is perhaps TRBD2 (6 bases). Germline CDR1 reads MDHEN; CDR2 reads SYDVKM. Trimming left V 3 bases short and J 2 bases short, with 15 bases between. The CDR3 loop spans 16 amino acids. CDR3 in DNA: TGTGCCAGCAGTTTCACTCCGGGACTTGACACAGATACGCAGTATTTT. Protein sequence: CASSFTPGLDTDTQYF.

This clonotype was seen only a few times. This chain joins TRBV28 and TRBJ1-3, with 7 bases matching TRBD1. CDR3 length: 17 residues. V shed 5 bases, J shed 8 bases, and the junction held 18 bases outside the gene matches. CDR1 is MDHEN and CDR2 is SYDVKM in the germline V gene. CDR3 DNA sequence: TGTGCCAGCAGTCTGAATAGCCCGACAGGGTCCGAATACACCATATATTTT. Protein product: CASSLNSPTGSEYTIYF.

This clonotype was found many times. V gene TRBV6-4 combines with J gene TRBJ1-1, with TRBD1 matching over 8 bases. Unmatched junction bases numbered 5, after V lost 5 bases and J lost 3 bases. This CDR3 contains 14 residues. CDR1 and CDR2 from the germline V gene are MRHNA and SNTAGT. DNA of the CDR3: TGTGCCAGCAGTAGGACAGGGAGGGACACTGAAGCTTTCTTT. Encoded protein: CASSRTGRDTEAFF.

This clonotype was counted at least ten times. This rearrangement joins TRBV18 to TRBJ2-1, with 8 nucleotides matching TRBD1. The CDR3 is made up of 15 amino acids. From germline, CDR1 is KGHSH and CDR2 LQKENI. J gave up 4 bases and V 6 bases, and 8 bases lay outside the gene matches. CDR3 nucleotides: TGTGCCAGCTCTCCAACGGGACAGGCTTACAATGAGCAGTTCTTC. Protein: CASSPTGQAYNEQFF.

This clonotype has just a few counts. V usage is TRBV4-1 and J usage is TRBJ1-6; D remains unclear. The V end lost 5 bases, the J end lost 6 bases, and 14 bases lay between the germline ends. Germline loops: CDR1 MGHRA, CDR2 YSYEKL. The CDR3 runs to 15 residues. CDR3 nucleotides: TGCGCCAGCAGCGCGAACCGGGAGCTTAATTCACCCCTCCACTTT. Amino acid sequence: CASSANRELNSPLHF.

The V call is TRBV4-1, the J call TRBJ2-7, with D maybe TRBD2 (6 bases). Trimming left V 2 bases short and J 7 bases short, with 12 bases between. Germline V gene lookup returns CDR1 MGHRA and CDR2 YSYEKL. CDR3 length: 13 amino acids. CDR3 amino acids: CASSQLWGEEQYF. The CDR3, as DNA: TGCGCCAGCAGCCAACTTTGGGGGGAAGAGCAGTACTTC.

This clonotype was detected many times. The CDR3 region is CASSNWDRGSYEQYF. CDR3 in DNA: TGTGCCAGCAGCAACTGGGACAGGGGCTCCTACGAGCAGTACTTC. The chain uses TRBV3-1 and TRBJ2-7; 10 positions match TRBD1. CDR3 size: 15 residues. Germline V CDR1 and CDR2: LGHDT, YNNKEL (reference sequence). V lost 5 bases and J lost 0; bases outside the gene matches: 4.

In this sample, this clonotype turned up a few times. This chain joins TRBV11-1 and TRBJ1-2, with D hard to call. Germline-derived CDR1 and CDR2 are SGHAT and FQDESV (reference sequence). The CDR3 length is 15 residues. With 6 bases removed from V and 4 bases from J, the gap between germline ends came to 18 bases. The CDR3 DNA is TGTGCCAGCAGTTTCTTCCCGGTGGGTTTCTATGGCTACACCTTC. Encoded protein: CASSFFPVGFYGYTF. The whole variable domain, filled in from reference TRBV11-1 and TRBJ1-2, reads EAEVAQSPRYKITEKSQAVAFWCDPISGHATLYWYRQILGQGPELLVQFQDESVVDDSQLPKDRFSAERLKGVDSTLKIQPAELGDSAMYLCASSFFPVGFYGYTFGSGTRLTVV.

This clonotype was counted many times. The chain uses TRBV30 and TRBJ1-2; 12 bases match TRBD1. CDR3 size: 16 residues. Germline loops: CDR1 GTSNPN, CDR2 SVGIG (reference sequence). With V trimmed by 3 bases and J by 5 bases, 10 bases remained unmatched. This CDR3 is CAWSGTGTGGKYGYTF. In DNA form, the CDR3 reads TGTGCCTGGAGCGGTACCGGGACAGGGGGCAAGTATGGCTACACCTTC.

This clonotype was counted ten times or more. The chain employs TRBV12-3 or TRBV12-4 and TRBJ2-1, with 11 bases aligning to TRBD2. This CDR3 is built from 16 residues. V lost 5 bases and J lost 7; bases outside the gene matches: 10. CDR3 nucleotide sequence: TGTGCCAGCAGTCATTTGGCTAGCGGGAGGCGGAATGAGCAGTTCTTC. Its protein product is CASSHLASGRRNEQFF.

This clonotype showed up many times. The chain combines TRBV12-3 or TRBV12-4 with TRBJ2-3; D perhaps matches TRBD1 (6 bases). The CDR3 consists of 15 residues. V lost 5 bases, J lost 0 bases, and 12 bases lay in between. The CDR3 reads CASSARGPSTDTQYF. The CDR3 DNA reads TGTGCCAGCAGTGCCAGGGGCCCTAGCACAGATACGCAGTATTTT.

The V call is TRBV20-1, the J call TRBJ1-1, with 7 bases lining up with TRBD1. The ends lost 5 bases at V and 5 bases at J; junction bases unmatched: 8. CDR1 DFQATT and CDR2 SNEGSKA come from the germline V gene (reference sequence). The length of the CDR3 is 13 residues. CDR3 loop: CSAETGSRTEAFF. CDR3 coding DNA: TGCAGTGCTGAGACAGGGAGTCGAACTGAAGCTTTCTTT.

Comments on this clonotype: A much larger clone lies a single base off, so this may be a read error. The chain links TRBV28 to TRBJ1-1; TRBD1 is a possible D gene (6 bases). Trimming left V 8 bases short and J 6 bases short, with 13 bases between. Germline CDR1 is MDHEN and CDR2 is SYDVKM. This CDR3 has 12 amino acids. The CDR3 nucleotides are TGTGCCAGCGCCCAAGGGGGGGCTGAAGCTTTCTTT. This translates into CASAQGGAEAFF.

The sample holds many counts of this clonotype. The chain joins TRBV7-6 to TRBJ2-7; 12 nucleotides line up with TRBD2. Germline lookup yields CDR1 SGHVS and CDR2 FNYEAQ. The CDR3 sequence is 13 residues long. The J segment lost 6 bases and the V segment lost 5 bases, leaving 2 bases of the junction unmatched. The CDR3 loop is CASSELAGGEQYF. The CDR3 DNA reads as TGTGCCAGCAGCGAACTAGCGGGAGGCGAGCAGTACTTC.

This chain links TRBV7-2 with TRBJ2-1; 7 bases line up with TRBD2. Unmatched junction bases numbered 9, after V lost 4 bases and J lost 0 bases. The CDR3 is 17 residues long. Germline CDR1 SGHTA, CDR2 FQGNSA. The CDR3 nucleotides are TGTGCCAGCAGCTCTCCGGCTAGCGGTAGCTCCTACAATGAGCAGTTCTTC. Protein: CASSSPASGSSYNEQFF.